One sample yielded the 23 T cell receptor beta chains listed below, sequenced in a study of Ad26.COV2.S vaccination and SARS-CoV-2 variants. The table came from immunoSEQ multiplex PCR; TCRdb's copy has only in-frame clones and leaves some out. The top ten hold 3% to 4% of the sample, which has around 370,000 clones, approximately 81% seen once. Treatment meaning: 15 to 20 received Ad26.COV2.S at low or high dose, single or two shots; several received placebo; per-sample allocation not given. At day 63 after the first vaccine or placebo injection, samples were drawn. Sample: peripheral blood, taken in a trial of Ad26.COV2.S vaccine versus placebo. These receptors all come from a person aged 18-60 years who received the Ad26.COV2.S COVID-19 vaccine or a placebo.

Written as DNA, the CDR3 is TGTGCCAGCAGCTTAGCATGGGGGGAAGAGACCCAGTACTTC. It is translated as CASSLAWGEETQYF. The chain carries TRBV7-2 and TRBJ2-5; a weak D match, TRBD2 (6 bases). In germline, CDR1 is SGHTA, CDR2 FQGNSA. This CDR3 has 14 amino acids. Trimming stripped 0 bases from V and 3 bases from J, with 8 bases between.

V gene TRBV4-1 combines with J gene TRBJ1-1; 10 nucleotides line up with TRBD1. The CDR3 loop spans 16 amino acids. The V gene's germline CDR1 is MGHRA and CDR2 YSYEKL. V lost 4 bases, J lost 0 bases, and 5 bases stayed unmatched. CDR3 protein: CASSRRTGGLNTEAFF. CDR3 bases: TGCGCCAGCAGCCGCAGGACAGGGGGATTGAACACTGAAGCTTTCTTT.

There are many counts of this clone. This chain links TRBV27 with TRBJ1-4; D remains unclear. Trimming stripped 5 bases from V and 8 bases from J, with 15 bases between. CDR3 length: 14 amino acids. Germline-derived CDR1 and CDR2 are MNHEY and SMNVEV (reference sequence). The CDR3 sequence: CASSRTERGEKLFF. DNA for the CDR3: TGTGCCAGCAGTAGGACCGAAAGAGGCGAAAAACTGTTTTTT.

This chain uses TRBV19 with TRBJ1-5; D might be TRBD1 (5 bases). The V end lost 7 bases, the J end lost 0 bases, and 16 bases lay between the germline ends. The length of the CDR3 is 16 residues. The germline V gene encodes CDR1 LNHDA and CDR2 SQIVND (reference sequence). The CDR3 reads CASTPFGGHSNQPQHF. As DNA, the CDR3 is TGTGCCAGTACCCCCTTTGGCGGACATAGCAATCAGCCCCAGCATTTT.

J is TRBJ1-1 and V is TRBV5-4; D gene ambiguous. V lost 1 base and J lost 4, with 8 bases in between. Germline V CDR1 and CDR2: SGHNT, YYREEE (reference sequence). The CDR3 is 13 residues long. The CDR3 reads CASSLLGSTEAFF. CDR3 bases: TGTGCCAGCAGCTTGCTGGGTAGCACTGAAGCTTTCTTT.

This clone was picked up one time. The chain employs TRBV7-2 and TRBJ2-2; a weak D match, TRBD2 (7 bases). Germline lookup yields CDR1 SGHTA and CDR2 FQGNSA. V lost 6 bases and J lost 5, with 13 bases in between. This CDR3 has 14 residues. DNA of the CDR3: TGTGCCAGCAGGTCGGGGGGCAGAACCGGGGAGCTGTTTTTT. Amino acid sequence: CASRSGGRTGELFF.

This chain uses TRBV12-3 or TRBV12-4 with TRBJ1-2, with a weak D call TRBD1 (6 bases). V shed 6 bases and J shed 8 bases, with 16 bases lying between them. CDR3 length: 13 amino acids. The CDR3 spells CASSYFQGTGYTF. CDR3 sequence (DNA): TGTGCCAGCAGCTACTTCCAGGGGACCGGCTACACCTTC.

The chain is built from TRBV30 and TRBJ2-1; TRBD2 matches at 9 bases. The germline V gene has CDR1 GTSNPN and CDR2 SVGIG (reference sequence). V shed 0 bases, J shed 3 bases, and the junction held 27 bases outside the gene matches. The CDR3 is 23 residues long. Here the CDR3 reads CAWSVSNGNAGGPDRYFYNEQFF. As DNA, the CDR3 is TGTGCCTGGAGTGTTTCGAACGGCAACGCGGGAGGGCCTGATCGGTATTTCTACAATGAGCAGTTCTTC.

V is TRBV6-5 and J is TRBJ2-3, with D hard to call. V lost 2 bases and J 4 bases, leaving 10 bases between the germline ends. CDR3 length: 14 amino acids. CDR1 MNHEY and CDR2 SVGAGI come from the germline V gene. This chain's CDR3 is CASSYLPTADTQYF. Written as DNA, the CDR3 is TGTGCCAGCAGTTACCTGCCGACGGCAGATACGCAGTATTTT.

The chain uses TRBV11-2 and TRBJ2-1; 8 positions agree with TRBD1. After removal of 5 bases from V and 5 bases from J, the junction contained 5 bases not matched to a gene. Germline V gene lookup returns CDR1 SGHAT and CDR2 FQNNGV. This CDR3 comprises 14 residues. This CDR3 reads CASSPRGPDNEQFF. The CDR3 nucleotides are TGTGCCAGCAGCCCCAGGGGGCCGGACAATGAGCAGTTCTTC.

This clone has only one observation. This chain joins TRBV15 and TRBJ2-5; weak D call: TRBD1 (6 bases). Germline CDR1 reads LNHNV; CDR2 reads YYDKDF (reference sequence). The CDR3 has 15 amino acids. Trimming pared 1 base from V and 5 bases from J, leaving 14 bases between. CDR3 bases: TGTGCCACCAGCAGAGTAACAGGGTTATCGGAGACCCAGTACTTC. Amino acid sequence: CATSRVTGLSETQYF.

This clone was observed once. The chain carries TRBV5-6 and TRBJ2-7; 12 nucleotides line up with TRBD2. Unmatched junction bases numbered 12, after V lost 4 bases and J lost 7 bases. The V gene's germline CDR1 is SGHDT and CDR2 YYEEEE. The CDR3 has 16 amino acids. The DNA for the CDR3 is TGTGCCAGCAGCCCCGGACTAGCGGGATCATCGATAGAGCAGTACTTC. This gives the protein CASSPGLAGSSIEQYF.

The chain recombines TRBV2 with TRBJ2-7; 9 bases agree with TRBD1. The CDR3 loop spans 15 amino acids. J was trimmed by 3 bases and V by 6 bases; bases with no gene match: 9. Germline CDR1 and CDR2: SNHLY and FYNNEI. The CDR3 bases are TGTGCCAGCAGGAAAACCGGGACAGGGAACTACGAGCAGTACTTC. Translating it yields CASRKTGTGNYEQYF.

This clone was detected only a few times. Other nucleotide sequences from this sample produce the same CDR3. The J gene is TRBJ1-3, the V gene TRBV6-2 or TRBV6-3; D unresolved. Germline CDR1 reads MNHEY; CDR2 reads SVGEGT. CDR3 size: 15 residues. The V end was cut by 2 bases, the J end by 0 bases, with 8 bases between. The CDR3 sequence is CASSYGRSSGNTIYF. CDR3 DNA: TGTGCCAGCAGTTACGGGAGAAGCTCTGGAAACACCATATATTTT.

This clone was counted a single time. The J gene is TRBJ1-1, the V gene TRBV19; D not resolved. The V gene's germline CDR1 is LNHDA and CDR2 SQIVND (reference sequence). This CDR3 spans 15 amino acids. The V end was cut by 1 base, the J end by 1 base, with 10 bases between. This chain's CDR3 is CASSIGGGTNTEAFF. CDR3 nucleotide sequence: TGTGCCAGTAGTATAGGTGGAGGTACGAACACTGAAGCTTTCTTT.

The CDR3 here is CASRDRGISYEQYF. CDR3 in DNA: TGCGCCAGCAGAGACAGGGGTATTTCCTACGAGCAGTACTTC. The chain combines TRBV10-1 with TRBJ2-7; TRBD1 matches 8 bases. Losses at the gene ends were 6 bases for V and 1 base for J; bases not matched to a gene: 5. CDR3 size: 14 residues. Germline V lookup: CDR1 WNHNN, CDR2 SYGVQD (reference sequence).

V and J are TRBV2 and TRBJ2-1, with TRBD2 matching over 11 bases. The V segment lost 6 bases and the J segment 8 bases; nucleotides outside the gene matches: 9. The germline V gene encodes CDR1 SNHLY and CDR2 FYNNEI. CDR3 length: 15 amino acids. The CDR3 DNA sequence: TGTGCCAGCAGGGGTACTAGCGGGAGTCTCTATGAGCAGTTCTTC. It translates to CASRGTSGSLYEQFF.

This chain connects TRBV6-1 to TRBJ2-1; D possibly uses TRBD1 or TRBD2 (5 bases each). Trimming took 2 bases from V and 10 from J, leaving 15 bases between them. The CDR3 sequence is 14 residues long. The germline CDR1 and CDR2 sequences are MNHNS and SASEGT. The CDR3 reads CASSEFVGASEQFF. DNA for the CDR3: TGTGCCAGCAGTGAATTTGTTGGGGCTAGCGAGCAGTTCTTC.

This clone was observed a handful of times. The chain recombines TRBV5-1 with TRBJ1-1; TRBD1 might be the D (5 bases). The germline V gene has CDR1 SGHRS and CDR2 YFSETQ. V lost 5 bases to trimming and J lost 1 base, with 9 bases between them. This CDR3 spans 13 amino acids. The CDR3 DNA sequence: TGCGCCAGCAGTATGAGGGGGAACACTGAAGCTTTCTTT. Its translation: CASSMRGNTEAFF.

The V and J genes are TRBV11-2 and TRBJ1-4; D is ambiguous. V dropped 5 bases and J dropped 5 bases, with 9 bases sitting between them. Germline CDR1 SGHAT, CDR2 FQNNGV. The CDR3 length is 13 residues. CDR3 sequence reads: CASSPRTNEKLFF. In nucleotides, the CDR3 is TGTGCCAGCAGCCCAAGGACCAATGAAAAACTGTTTTTT.

The rearrangement uses TRBV27 and TRBJ1-2, with 9 nucleotides matching TRBD1. The CDR3 has 14 amino acids. CDR1 and CDR2 (germline): MNHEY, SMNVEV (reference sequence). V lost 4 bases and J lost 5; bases outside the gene matches: 5. CDR3 region: CASSSIGTGYGYTF. CDR3 nucleotide sequence: TGTGCCAGCAGTTCTATCGGGACAGGGTATGGCTACACCTTC.

The gene calls are TRBV4-3 and TRBJ1-3; 7 bases match TRBD1. Germline V gene data show CDR1 as LGHNA and CDR2 as YSLEER. The CDR3 spans 15 residues. V gave up 4 bases and J gave up 0 bases; unmatched junction bases: 3. The CDR3 is CASSLDRDSGNTIYF. CDR3 coding DNA: TGCGCCAGCAGCCTCGACAGGGACTCTGGAAACACCATATATTTT.

The chain couples TRBV6-2 or TRBV6-3 to TRBJ2-5, with D possibly called TRBD1 or TRBD2 (5 bases each). This CDR3 has 17 residues. Germline CDR1 reads MNHEY; CDR2 reads SVGEGT. V shed 2 bases and J shed 2 bases, with 18 bases lying between them. The CDR3 region is CASSYDAGTSVQETQYF. The CDR3 nucleotides read TGTGCCAGCAGTTACGATGCTGGGACCTCCGTTCAAGAGACCCAGTACTTC.